One sample yielded the 23 T cell receptor beta chains listed below, sequenced in a study of T cells in Graves' hyperthyroidism and ophthalmopathy. The TCR beta CDR3 regions underwent amplification using RNA transcripts as the source. With the HTBI primer set, the TCR CDR3 went through a first round of RT-PCR. TCRdb reanalysed the multiplex PCR reads using MiXCR and keeps one entry per CDR3 protein. This sample carries roughly 570,000 distinct CDR3 sequences, just over 45% of them seen once, and the ten largest clones take around 20%. Sequenced sample: peripheral blood or thyroid tissue (not recorded which). The receptor set was obtained from an adult woman with Graves' disease, either hyperthyroidism or ophthalmopathy (not recorded which).

The V call is TRBV20-1, the J call TRBJ2-7, with 9 bases matching TRBD1. Germline CDR1 reads DFQATT; CDR2 reads SNEGSKA (reference sequence). This CDR3 is built from 13 residues. J gave up 5 bases and V 3 bases, and 5 bases lay outside the gene matches. CDR3 DNA sequence: TGCAGTGCTAGGAACAGGGGGCAAGACGAGCAGTACTTC. Amino acids: CSARNRGQDEQYF.

The sample holds many counts of this clonotype. The chain carries TRBV6-1 and TRBJ1-2; 7 bases are a match to TRBD1. Losses at the gene ends were 9 bases for V and 6 bases for J; bases not matched to a gene: 4. This CDR3 has 11 residues. Looked up from germline, CDR1 is MNHNS and CDR2 is SASEGT. The CDR3 region is CARFTGDGYTF. CDR3 DNA: TGTGCCAGGTTTACAGGGGATGGCTACACCTTC.

V gene TRBV5-6 combines with J gene TRBJ1-2; perhaps TRBD1 as D (5 bases). Trimming pared 0 bases from V and 3 bases from J, leaving 12 bases between. Germline CDR1 and CDR2: SGHDT and YYEEEE. The CDR3 has 15 residues. The CDR3 protein is CASSLGPGGDYGYTF. The CDR3 DNA reads as TGTGCCAGCAGCTTGGGACCGGGGGGTGACTATGGCTACACCTTC.

This clonotype was detected many times. The rearrangement uses TRBV14 and TRBJ1-2, with D unclear. The CDR3 has 15 amino acids. CDR1 and CDR2 from the germline V gene are SGHDN and FVKESK. The ends were cut back, 0 bases at V and 2 bases at J, with 10 bases in the middle. The CDR3 nucleotides read TGTGCCAGCAGCCAAGATGCAGGAGGGAACTATGGCTACACCTTC. This encodes CASSQDAGGNYGYTF. Looking up the rest from reference TRBV14 and TRBJ1-2 gives the full variable domain: EAGVTQFPSHSVIEKGQTVTLRCDPISGHDNLYWYRRVMGKEIKFLLHFVKESKQDESGMPNNRFLAERTGGTYSTLKVQPAELEDSGVYFCASSQDAGGNYGYTFGSGTRLTVV.

This clonotype was picked up many times. The J gene is TRBJ1-1, the V gene TRBV6-5, with unresolved D. The CDR3 consists of 12 residues. CDR1 MNHEY and CDR2 SVGAGI come from the germline V gene. The V gene lost 11 bases and the J gene lost 8 bases, with 18 bases spanning the gap. CDR3 DNA: TGTGCCCTGGAGTCGGGCCGAGGAGAAGCTTTCTTT. It encodes CALESGRGEAFF.

This clonotype was seen many times. In DNA, the CDR3 is TGCAGTGCTAGAGCTCTCCCCGGGACAGGGGGCGGCTACACCTTC. It translates to CSARALPGTGGGYTF. The chain combines TRBV20-1 with TRBJ1-2; 12 bases line up with TRBD1. Germline loops: CDR1 DFQATT, CDR2 SNEGSKA (reference sequence). The CDR3 loop spans 15 amino acids. With V trimmed by 1 base and J by 8 bases, 8 bases remained unmatched.

The rearrangement links TRBV7-3 to TRBJ1-6, with D possibly matching TRBD1 (6 bases). V was trimmed by 6 bases and J by 7 bases, leaving 19 bases between them. The CDR3 spans 16 residues. Germline-derived CDR1 and CDR2 are SGHTA and FQGTGA. The CDR3 here is CASSYRPDSHNSPLHF. Written as DNA, the CDR3 is TGTGCCAGCAGTTATCGTCCGGACAGTCACAATTCACCCCTCCACTTT.

Worth noting for this clonotype: Germline and junction disagree at one end, which may indicate a read error. CDR3 sequence: CVISEPGQAGYGYTF. The CDR3 DNA reads TGTGTCATCAGTGAGCCAGGGCAGGCCGGCTATGGCTACACCTTC. The rearrangement links TRBV10-3 to TRBJ1-2; D is possibly TRBD1 (5 bases). Germline V CDR1 and CDR2: ENHRY, SYGVKD. The length of the CDR3 is 15 residues.

This rearrangement joins TRBV2 to TRBJ1-5; 9 bases agree with TRBD1. The length of the CDR3 is 13 residues. In germline, CDR1 is SNHLY, CDR2 FYNNEI. Trimming cost V 7 bases and J 4 bases; bases outside gene matches: 2. The CDR3 nucleotides read TGTGCCAGCAACAGGGGGCCAAATCAGCCCCAGCATTTT. This gives the protein CASNRGPNQPQHF.

This clonotype was detected ten times or more. The V and J genes are TRBV5-1 and TRBJ2-5; D uncertain. Germline CDR1 and CDR2: SGHRS and YFSETQ. V dropped 4 bases and J dropped 0 bases, with 10 bases sitting between them. The CDR3 is 14 amino acids. The CDR3: CASSLGLYQETQYF. DNA of the CDR3: TGCGCCAGCAGCCTCGGGCTATACCAAGAGACCCAGTACTTC.

The chain joins TRBV29-1 to TRBJ1-2; 9 positions match TRBD1. Germline lookup yields CDR1 SQVTM and CDR2 ANQGSEA. This CDR3 is 11 amino acids long. CDR3 DNA: TGCAGTTGGGACAGGGTGCATGGCTACACCTTC. Residues: CSWDRVHGYTF.

Notes on this clonotype: An end of the junction differs from the germline gene, which may be a read error. This sequence joins TRBV19 and TRBJ1-1; no firm D call. The germline V gene has CDR1 LNHDA and CDR2 SQIVND (reference sequence). The length of the CDR3 is 13 residues. CDR3 nucleotides: TGTGCCAGTAGGACCTTGGCGGGCACTGAAGCTTCCTTT. This codes for CASRTLAGTEASF.

V and J are TRBV4-1 and TRBJ1-4; D gene ambiguous. Germline lookup yields CDR1 MGHRA and CDR2 YSYEKL. Trimming left V 4 bases short and J 7 bases short, with 16 bases between. The CDR3 is made up of 15 amino acids. This CDR3 reads CASSRAERQGEKLFF. DNA of the CDR3: TGCGCCAGCAGCCGGGCGGAGAGACAAGGTGAAAAACTGTTTTTT.

Remarks on this clonotype: The conserved final phenylalanine or tryptophan is absent from the CDR3, which likely points to a read error. The limits of the CDR3 on the DNA are not certain, so only TCRdb's listed CDR3 is given. V is TRBV20-1 and J is TRBJ2-7; TRBD2 is the table's D call and was not checked against the DNA. Inclusive of both ends, the CDR3 amounts to 10 amino acids. CDR1 and CDR2 from the germline V gene are DFQATT and SNEGSKA (reference sequence). This CDR3 reads CSARDESRYY.

This clonotype was seen many times. This chain uses TRBV29-1 with TRBJ1-1; perhaps TRBD1 as D (6 bases). With 6 bases removed from V and 8 bases from J, the gap between germline ends came to 16 bases. The CDR3 has 12 residues. Germline V gene data show CDR1 as SQVTM and CDR2 as ANQGSEA. The DNA of the CDR3 is TGCAGCGTCACTCCAGACAGGAAGGAAGCTTTCTTT. This encodes CSVTPDRKEAFF.

The chain employs TRBV10-2 and TRBJ1-2; 7 bases map to TRBD1. The germline CDR1 and CDR2 sequences are WSHSY and SAAADI. The J segment lost 4 bases and the V segment lost 3 bases, leaving 8 bases of the junction unmatched. CDR3 length: 15 residues. The CDR3 sequence: CASSEWRGGTYGYTF. CDR3 nucleotide sequence: TGCGCCAGCAGTGAATGGAGAGGGGGCACCTATGGCTACACCTTC.

The table lists this clonotype with many counts. V and J are TRBV20-1 and TRBJ1-2; possible D gene TRBD1, 5 bases. V gave up 5 bases and J gave up 1 base, with 8 bases separating them. CDR1 is DFQATT and CDR2 is SNEGSKA in the germline V gene (reference sequence). The CDR3 sequence is 12 residues long. The CDR3 DNA follows: TGCAGTGCTTTAGACAGTAACTATGGCTACACCTTC. Residues: CSALDSNYGYTF.

This clonotype has at least ten counts. The chain carries TRBV12-3 or TRBV12-4 and TRBJ1-5; 8 nucleotides align to TRBD1. The CDR3 covers 14 residues. V trimming: 4 bases; J trimming: 5 bases; junction bases outside the gene matches: 4. For the CDR3, the DNA is TGTGCCAGCAGTTCGGACAGGGCGGATCAGCCCCAGCATTTT. Protein sequence: CASSSDRADQPQHF.

This chain links TRBV25-1 with TRBJ1-6; TRBD1 might be the D (6 bases). V lost 9 bases and J 1 base, leaving 13 bases between the germline ends. The CDR3 is 15 residues long. From germline, CDR1 is MGHDK and CDR2 SYGVNS. The CDR3 sequence: CARLRGESYNSPLHF. DNA of the CDR3: TGTGCCAGATTGAGGGGGGAGTCCTATAATTCACCCCTCCACTTT.

This chain uses TRBV5-1 with TRBJ2-3; 13 bases line up with TRBD2. CDR1 is SGHRS, CDR2 YFSETQ, per germline. V shed 2 bases and J 6 bases; nucleotides not matched to a gene: 6. The CDR3 length is 16 residues. CDR3: CASSLPLAGGPDTQYF. The DNA of the CDR3 is TGCGCCAGCAGCTTACCACTAGCGGGAGGGCCTGATACGCAGTATTTT.

The chain has TRBV6-1 and TRBJ1-6, with 10 bases fitting TRBD1. The CDR3 runs 14 residues. Germline V CDR1 and CDR2: MNHNS, SASEGT. With 10 bases clipped from V and 12 bases from J, the junction kept 12 bases outside the gene matches. CDR3 bases: TGTGCCACCAAATCCGGGACAGGGGAATTACCCCTCCACTTT. The encoded protein is CATKSGTGELPLHF.

About this clonotype itself: Likely a read error: the CDR3 ends without its conserved phenylalanine or tryptophan. The chain joins TRBV20-1 to TRBJ1-1; 8 nucleotides match TRBD1. Per germline, CDR1 DFQATT and CDR2 SNEGSKA (reference sequence). The CDR3 covers 14 residues. V was pared by 5 bases and J by 4 bases, with 9 bases of the junction left unmatched. The CDR3, as DNA: TGCAGTGCTCACAGGGGGGTAATGGCCACTGAAGCTTTCCTT. Protein product: CSAHRGVMATEAFL.

This clonotype was seen many times. The rearrangement uses TRBV5-1 and TRBJ1-2; 10 positions match TRBD1. The CDR3 length is 16 residues. The germline V gene encodes CDR1 SGHRS and CDR2 YFSETQ. V lost 3 bases, J lost 1 base, and 6 bases stayed unmatched. CDR3 amino acids: CASSSHRDRGNYGYTF. CDR3 coding DNA: TGCGCCAGCAGCTCCCACCGGGACAGGGGTAACTATGGCTACACCTTC.